The sequence of this T cell receptor (beta chain) was determined in a study of blood T cell repertoires in COVID-19. As for the study in general: T cells, B-cell-depleted T cells, or PBMCs supplied cDNA or gDNA.

Original processing methods: Using reference gene primer amplification, nucleated cell counts were estimated. TCRdb's copy holds only in-frame clones and misses some; the assay was immunoSEQ multiplex PCR. For V, J and clone size, that table is used; D and trimming come from the DNA. The table lists 360,000 or so clones, 87% of them singletons. The CDR3 consists of 14 residues. Deletions cut 2 bases from V and 0 bases from J, with 7 bases between. CDR1 is LGHNA, CDR2 YNFKEQ, per germline. Enrollees, about 18 to 89 years old, lived in 24 US areas. Symptom resolution, clearance, or two negative PCRs marked donors in Cohort 3 as recovered.

The J gene is TRBJ1-2, the V gene TRBV4-2, with unresolved D. Input material: PBMCs or T cells enriched from blood (not recorded which). The receptor was derived from a woman aged 25-40 years who had recovered from COVID-19. The DNA for the CDR3 is TGTGCCAGCAGCCAACCGGGGACTAACTATGGCTACACCTTC. Translating it yields CASSQPGTNYGYTF.